This is a list of T cell receptor beta chains from one sample in a study of T-cell memory formation after mild COVID-19. TCRdb independently ran MiXCR on the 5' RACE reads; one entry per CDR3 protein. The sample lists around 200,000 distinct CDR3 sequences; around 26% were seen once. Sequencing was carried out using PBMCs or a T cell subset sorted from them (not recorded which). Receptor source: an adult woman who had mild COVID-19 (a few samples of this study predate the infection). Cell type and time point are not known. Each CDR3 is given with its conserved first and last residue. The D gene is left open where the match is weak. Clone size is given for some rows only: seen once, a few or many times, or a class if the clone is expanded.

j_gene	abundance	v_gene	d_gene	CDR3aa	CDR3nt
TRBJ2-1	few	TRBV7-6	TRBD2	CASSRTAGGLGQFF	TGTGCCAGCAGTCGGACGGCGGGGGGCCTGGGGCAGTTCTTC
TRBJ1-1	.	TRBV5-6	.	CASSLGLQGKAFF	TGTGCCAGCAGCTTGGGACTTCAGGGGAAAGCTTTCTTT
TRBJ2-7	few	TRBV5-1	TRBD1	CASSSGTGDHLYEQYF	TGCGCCAGCAGCTCCGGGACAGGGGACCATCTCTACGAGCAGTACTTC
TRBJ2-3	few	TRBV3-1	.	CASSQLSYDTQYF	TGTGCCAGCAGCCAATTATCCTACGATACGCAGTATTTT
TRBJ2-4	.	TRBV19	TRBD1	CASSIGRTGNIQYF	TGTGCCAGTAGTATAGGGCGGACAGGGAACATACAGTACTTC
TRBJ1-2	few	TRBV20-1	TRBD1	CSARLPGGNYGYTF	TGCAGTGCTAGGCTTCCAGGGGGCAACTATGGCTACACCTTC
TRBJ2-1	.	TRBV4-3	TRBD2	CASSSTSGSFREQFF	TGCGCCAGCAGCTCGACTAGCGGGAGCTTCCGTGAGCAGTTCTTC
TRBJ2-7	.	TRBV12-3/TRBV12-4	TRBD1	CASSRLQGDEQYF	TGTGCCAGCAGCCGATTACAGGGGGACGAGCAGTACTTC
TRBJ2-1	few	TRBV29-1	.	CSVDGVQGSYNEQFF	TGCAGCGTCGACGGAGTACAGGGCTCCTACAATGAGCAGTTCTTC
TRBJ1-5	.	TRBV5-1	TRBD1	CASSAGQGTSNQPQHF	TGCGCCAGCAGCGCCGGACAGGGTACGAGCAATCAGCCCCAGCATTTT
TRBJ2-2	.	TRBV29-1	.	CSVEPAAGGELFF	TGCAGCGTTGAACCTGCAGCGGGCGGGGAGCTGTTTTTT
TRBJ2-2	.	TRBV12-3/TRBV12-4	TRBD1	CASSSIQLTGAGTGELFF	TGTGCCAGCAGTTCAATCCAATTGACAGGGGCTGGAACCGGGGAGCTGTTTTTT
TRBJ2-5	.	TRBV7-3	.	CASSLMGSWETQYF	TGTGCCAGCAGCTTAATGGGCTCTTGGGAGACCCAGTACTTC
TRBJ2-7	.	TRBV14	.	CASSQDLRLGRSRGEQYF	TGTGCCAGCAGCCAAGATCTGCGGTTGGGCAGGAGCCGGGGAGAGCAGTACTTC
TRBJ1-5	.	TRBV19	.	CASSRFRDGQPQHF	TGTGCCAGTAGTCGATTCAGGGATGGTCAGCCCCAGCATTTT
TRBJ2-1	few	TRBV24-1	.	CATSDPTPQGGGRYLNEQFF	TGTGCCACCAGTGACCCGACACCCCAGGGGGGGGGGCGTTACCTCAATGAGCAGTTCTTC
TRBJ2-1	.	TRBV5-1	.	CASSLVPTSELYNEQFF	TGCGCCAGCAGCTTGGTCCCTACTTCTGAACTCTACAATGAGCAGTTCTTC
TRBJ2-2	.	TRBV28	.	CASSLRTARGELFF	TGTGCCAGCAGCCTGCGGACAGCTAGAGGGGAGCTGTTTTTT
TRBJ2-3	few	TRBV29-1	.	CSVVGGASTDTQYF	TGCAGCGTTGTTGGTGGGGCTAGCACAGATACGCAGTATTTT
TRBJ2-5	few	TRBV3-1	.	CASSQPGLMETQYF	TGTGCCAGCAGCCAACCAGGATTAATGGAGACCCAGTACTTC
TRBJ2-7	.	TRBV4-3	TRBD2	CASSQDTSGSSYEQYF	TGCGCCAGCAGCCAAGATACTAGCGGGAGCTCCTACGAGCAGTACTTC
TRBJ1-2	once	TRBV5-1	.	CASSSGRTYGYTF	TGCGCCAGCAGCTCGGGACGGACCTATGGCTACACCTTC
TRBJ2-3	few	TRBV24-1	TRBD1	CATSDPDRVGVDTQYF	TGTGCCACCAGTGATCCCGACAGGGTGGGGGTGGATACGCAGTATTTT
TRBJ2-1	.	TRBV6-5	TRBD2	CASSWTSGRANEQFF	TGTGCCAGCAGTTGGACTAGCGGGAGGGCCAATGAGCAGTTCTTC
TRBJ2-3	.	TRBV20-1	TRBD2	CSALAGGRVGTDTQYF	TGCAGTGCGCTAGCGGGGGGGCGGGTCGGCACAGATACGCAGTATTTT
TRBJ2-3	.	TRBV7-3	TRBD2	CASSPSSGSTDTQYF	TGTGCCAGCAGCCCCTCTAGCGGGAGCACAGATACGCAGTATTTT
TRBJ1-2	.	TRBV24-1	.	CATSDESLGYTF	TGTGCCACCAGTGATGAAAGCCTTGGCTACACCTTC
TRBJ1-6	few	TRBV27	.	CASSFQSGFYNSPLHF	TGTGCCAGCAGTTTTCAGTCAGGGTTCTATAATTCACCCCTCCACTTT
TRBJ2-7	few	TRBV24-1	.	CAFECRGSEQYF	TGTGCCTTCGAGTGCAGGGGTTCCGAGCAGTACTTC
TRBJ2-7	.	TRBV6-2/TRBV6-3	.	CASSNYNEQYF	TGTGCCAGCAGTAATTACAACGAGCAGTACTTC
TRBJ2-1	.	TRBV15	.	CATSSLSGYNEQFF	TGTGCCACCAGCAGCCTAAGCGGGTACAATGAGCAGTTCTTC
TRBJ2-1	.	TRBV2	.	CASRAERASYNEQFF	TGTGCCAGCAGGGCCGAGCGGGCCTCCTACAATGAGCAGTTCTTC
TRBJ2-1	few	TRBV29-1	.	CSVVANEQFF	TGCAGCGTTGTCGCGAATGAGCAGTTCTTC
TRBJ2-5	.	TRBV7-2	.	CASSLGVGAQETQYF	TGTGCCAGCAGCTTAGGGGTGGGGGCCCAAGAGACCCAGTACTTC
TRBJ1-6	few	TRBV2	.	CASRGAGSYNSPLHF	TGTGCCAGCAGAGGGGCCGGCTCCTATAATTCACCCCTCCACTTT
TRBJ2-7	few	TRBV6-2/TRBV6-3	.	CASRDSPSEQYF	TGTGCCAGCAGGGATTCTCCGAGCGAGCAGTACTTC
TRBJ1-1	many	TRBV12-3/TRBV12-4	.	CASSFERNTEAFF	TGTGCCAGCAGTTTTGAACGGAACACTGAAGCTTTCTTT
TRBJ2-1	few	TRBV7-9	TRBD2	CASSLRLAGVNEQFF	TGTGCCAGCAGCTTAAGACTAGCGGGAGTTAATGAGCAGTTCTTC
TRBJ2-2	few	TRBV4-3	TRBD2	CASSPRTGGNGELFF	TGCGCCAGCAGCCCCAGAACCGGGGGGAACGGGGAGCTGTTTTTT
TRBJ2-3	.	TRBV4-3	TRBD2	CASSRLASLDTQYF	TGCGCCAGCAGCCGACTAGCATCATTAGATACGCAGTATTTT